These T cell receptor beta chains were read from a single sample in a study of blood T cell repertoires in COVID-19. Sequencing used immunoSEQ multiplex PCR; TCRdb keeps in-frame clones, though not all of them. This sample has 200,000 or so clones, with roughly 90% found just once. Sequenced material: peripheral blood. These receptor sequences come from a man in his sixties who had recovered from COVID-19. Both conserved end residues are part of each CDR3. Fields, in order: V gene, clone size, J gene, D gene, CDR3 protein, CDR3 DNA. D genes are given only for firm matches. Not every row has a clone size; where given, it reads once, few, many or a size class.

TRBV20-1,NA,TRBJ2-7,NA,CSASMTDGEQYF,TGCAGTGCTAGTATGACTGACGGCGAGCAGTACTTC
TRBV5-1,NA,TRBJ2-1,TRBD2,CASSLRAGGSNEQFF,TGCGCCAGCAGTCTTAGGGCGGGAGGGAGCAATGAGCAGTTCTTC
TRBV27,NA,TRBJ1-6,NA,CASSLWTDNSPLHF,TGTGCCAGCAGTTTATGGACAGATAATTCACCCCTCCACTTT
TRBV6-6,few,TRBJ1-1,NA,CASSYSGRNEAFF,TGTGCCAGCAGTTACTCGGGGAGGAATGAAGCTTTCTTT
TRBV4-1,NA,TRBJ1-6,TRBD1,CASSQEVPIQGLGNSPLHF,TGCGCCAGCAGCCAAGAGGTCCCGATACAGGGGTTAGGAAATTCACCCCTCCACTTT
TRBV19,NA,TRBJ1-1,NA,CASSIFTGREAFF,TGTGCCAGTAGTATATTCACAGGAAGGGAAGCTTTCTTT
TRBV10-2,NA,TRBJ2-2,NA,CASSEPPGKNTGELFF,TGCGCCAGCAGTGAGCCTCCCGGGAAGAACACCGGGGAGCTGTTTTTT
TRBV6-5,NA,TRBJ2-2,NA,CASRPGFPGELFF,TGTGCCAGCAGGCCCGGGTTCCCCGGGGAGCTGTTTTTT
TRBV4-3,NA,TRBJ2-4,NA,CASSQEDGDIQYF,TGCGCCAGCAGCCAAGAGGACGGGGACATTCAGTACTTC
TRBV27,NA,TRBJ2-5,TRBD2,CASSSGPRGGTTQYF,TGTGCCAGCAGTTCAGGCCCCCGGGGGGGCACGACCCAGTACTTC
TRBV19,NA,TRBJ2-3,NA,CASSRAGGTDTQYF,TGTGCCAGTAGTAGGGCAGGGGGCACAGATACGCAGTATTTT
TRBV11-3,NA,TRBJ1-2,NA,CASSLVAGEGYTF,TGTGCCAGCAGCTTAGTTGCGGGCGAAGGCTACACCTTC
TRBV4-1,NA,TRBJ2-4,NA,CASSQGVQANIAKNIQYF,TGCGCCAGCAGCCAAGGAGTCCAGGCGAACATAGCCAAAAACATTCAGTACTTC
TRBV18,NA,TRBJ1-5,NA,CASSAGANQPQHF,TGTGCCAGCTCAGCAGGGGCTAATCAGCCCCAGCATTTT
TRBV19,NA,TRBJ1-5,TRBD1,CASSILTAGGFRNQPQHF,TGTGCCAGTAGTATTCTGACGGCAGGGGGCTTTCGCAATCAGCCCCAGCATTTT
TRBV7-8,NA,TRBJ2-4,NA,CASSFAEQNIQYF,TGTGCCAGCAGCTTCGCGGAACAAAACATTCAGTACTTC
TRBV27,NA,TRBJ1-2,TRBD1,CASSFSDRVEYGYTF,TGTGCCAGCAGTTTCTCGGACAGGGTCGAGTATGGCTACACCTTC
TRBV2,NA,TRBJ1-6,NA,CASKDNFDSPLHF,TGTGCCAGCAAAGACAATTTCGATTCACCCCTCCACTTT
TRBV7-2,NA,TRBJ2-1,TRBD1,CASSRAGGLSYNEQFF,TGTGCCAGCAGTCGTGCAGGGGGCCTCTCCTACAATGAGCAGTTCTTC
TRBV14,NA,TRBJ1-2,NA,CASSFRGHYGYTF,TGTGCCAGCAGCTTCAGGGGTCACTATGGCTACACCTTC
TRBV13,NA,TRBJ2-1,TRBD2,CASRREAGASYNEQFF,TGTGCCAGCAGGAGGGAAGCGGGAGCCTCCTACAATGAGCAGTTCTTC
TRBV16,NA,TRBJ2-7,NA,CASSPPGQGSYEQYF,TGTGCCAGCAGCCCCCCGGGCCAGGGATCCTACGAGCAGTACTTC
TRBV4-1,NA,TRBJ1-3,NA,CASSQAGPHPGNTIYF,TGCGCCAGCAGCCAAGCGGGTCCCCACCCTGGAAACACCATATATTTT
TRBV3-1/TRBV3-2,NA,TRBJ1-1,NA,CASSQGQGTEAFF,TGTGCCAGCAGCCAAGGCCAGGGGACTGAAGCTTTCTTT
TRBV7-3,NA,TRBJ2-5,NA,CASSPMGGQPLETQYF,TGTGCCAGCAGCCCAATGGGGGGACAGCCCCTTGAGACCCAGTACTTC
TRBV30,once,TRBJ1-2,NA,CAWRGDTLLWSGYTF,TGTGCCTGGAGAGGGGACACTCTACTTTGGAGTGGCTACACCTTC
TRBV4-2,NA,TRBJ2-5,TRBD2,CASSQAGTSGGKETQYF,TGTGCCAGCAGCCAAGCCGGGACTAGCGGGGGAAAAGAGACCCAGTACTTC
TRBV30,NA,TRBJ1-4,TRBD1,CAWSGTGAQKLFF,TGTGCCTGGAGCGGGACAGGGGCCCAAAAACTGTTTTTT
TRBV7-2,once,TRBJ2-5,NA,CASSSRETQYF,TGTGCCAGCAGCTCCCGGGAGACCCAGTACTTC
TRBV7-2,NA,TRBJ2-3,TRBD2,CASSFGPGLAADTQYF,TGTGCCAGCAGCTTCGGCCCGGGACTAGCGGCAGATACGCAGTATTTT
TRBV28,NA,TRBJ1-1,TRBD1,CASSFSSNRGLAFF,TGTGCCAGCAGTTTCTCAAGTAACAGGGGATTAGCTTTCTTT
TRBV7-2,NA,TRBJ2-7,NA,CASSLEVVLAEQYF,TGTGCCAGCAGCTTAGAGGTGGTTTTAGCCGAGCAGTACTTC
TRBV6-1,once,TRBJ2-2,TRBD1,CASSDRDRGYGELFF,TGTGCCAGCAGTGACCGGGACAGGGGTTACGGGGAGCTGTTTTTT
TRBV14,few,TRBJ2-7,NA,CASSPLYSDSTYEQYF,TGTGCCAGCTCGCCTCTCTATTCCGACAGCACCTACGAGCAGTACTTC
TRBV2,NA,TRBJ2-5,NA,CASNEFGETQYF,TGTGCCAGCAATGAGTTCGGAGAGACCCAGTACTTC
TRBV5-5,NA,TRBJ2-3,NA,CASSFGGLEGTQYF,TGTGCCAGCAGCTTCGGCGGGTTGGAGGGTACGCAGTATTTT
TRBV19,NA,TRBJ1-2,TRBD1,CASRGQGSYGYTF,TGTGCCAGTAGGGGACAGGGGTCCTATGGCTACACCTTC
TRBV9,NA,TRBJ2-7,TRBD2,CASSVQGSGSPEQYF,TGTGCCAGCAGCGTGCAGGGAAGCGGGAGTCCCGAGCAGTACTTC
TRBV4-1,NA,TRBJ1-2,TRBD1,CASSQEPGGAASGYTF,TGCGCCAGCAGCCAAGAGCCAGGGGGTGCAGCAAGTGGCTACACCTTC
TRBV7-3,NA,TRBJ2-7,TRBD1,CASSQGQGWTYEQYF,TGTGCCAGCAGCCAAGGACAGGGGTGGACCTACGAGCAGTACTTC
TRBV7-9,few,TRBJ1-1,NA,CASSLGRIRVLNTEAFF,TGTGCCAGCAGCTTAGGACGTATCAGGGTCTTAAACACTGAAGCTTTCTTT
TRBV12-3/TRBV12-4,once,TRBJ1-1,NA,CASSYAVYTEAFF,TGTGCCAGCAGTTATGCGGTATACACTGAAGCTTTCTTT
TRBV5-1,NA,TRBJ1-2,TRBD1,CASSVGQGAGGYTF,TGCGCCAGCAGCGTGGGACAGGGGGCGGGAGGCTACACCTTC
TRBV18,few,TRBJ2-1,NA,CASSPGTPYEQFF,TGTGCCAGCTCCCCCGGGACTCCCTATGAGCAGTTCTTC
TRBV19,NA,TRBJ2-3,TRBD1,CASSIGTGAVTDTQYF,TGTGCCAGTAGTATTGGGACAGGCGCAGTCACAGATACGCAGTATTTT
TRBV19,once,TRBJ2-7,TRBD1,CASSLTGVQREQYF,TGTGCCAGTAGTCTGACAGGGGTCCAGCGGGAGCAGTACTTC